A single sample is the source of the 30 T cell receptor beta chains below, sequenced in a study of spatial heterogeneity in lung cancer. Each CDR3 protein is one row after TCRdb ran MiXCR on the 5' RACE reads. The sample contains under 100,000 distinct CDR3 sequences, around 8.6% of which appear only once. Regarding time point: sample taken at primary tumor resection. The input material, whole RNA from tumor, nontumor lung or frozen PBMC, was sequenced unsorted. This specimen consisted of PBMCs, obtained at surgery. The receptors stem from a male donor with early-stage non-small cell lung cancer.

The chain couples TRBV14 to TRBJ2-2; no definite D call. With 1 base removed from V and 3 bases from J, the gap between germline ends came to 6 bases. CDR1 is SGHDN, CDR2 FVKESK, per germline. The CDR3 covers 14 residues. The CDR3 DNA is TGTGCCAGCAGCCAAGTTCGCTACACCGGGGAGCTGTTTTTT. It is translated as CASSQVRYTGELFF.

This chain joins TRBV28 and TRBJ2-7; D gene uncertain. Germline V gene data show CDR1 as MDHEN and CDR2 as SYDVKM. Between the trimmed V and J ends, which lost 7 bases and 2 bases, there was a span of 24 bases. The CDR3 spans 17 residues. The CDR3 nucleotides read TGTGCCAGCACCCGCCCTGCCCCCTTGGGGTCGGCCTACGAGCAGTACTTC. Amino acid sequence: CASTRPAPLGSAYEQYF.

There are many counts of this clonotype. The chain links TRBV10-3 to TRBJ2-2, with 15 bases matching TRBD2. This CDR3 comprises 14 residues. Germline V CDR1 and CDR2: ENHRY, SYGVKD. The J segment lost 7 bases and the V segment lost 9 bases, leaving 3 bases of the junction unmatched. The CDR3 DNA reads TGTGCCATTGGACTAGCGGGAGGGATCGGGGAGCTGTTTTTT. Its protein product is CAIGLAGGIGELFF.

This clonotype has more than one count but fewer than ten. The CDR3 reads CASSQLQNTGELFF. CDR3 nucleotides: TGTGCCAGCAGCCAACTCCAGAACACCGGGGAGCTGTTTTTT. V is TRBV3-1 and J is TRBJ2-2, with D hard to call. V gave up 2 bases and J gave up 1 base, with 5 bases separating them. The CDR3 runs to 14 residues. From germline, CDR1 is LGHDT and CDR2 YNNKEL (reference sequence).

This sequence joins TRBV10-3 and TRBJ2-6, with no clear D. Germline V CDR1 and CDR2: ENHRY, SYGVKD. The CDR3 runs 15 residues. The V end was cut by 8 bases, the J end by 2 bases, with 13 bases between. CDR3 residues: CAILGRRTGANVLTF. The CDR3 coding sequence is TGTGCCATCCTTGGACGCCGAACTGGGGCCAACGTCCTGACTTTC.

The sample holds many counts of this clonotype. V and J are TRBV19 and TRBJ1-6, with 7 bases lining up with TRBD1. CDR1 LNHDA and CDR2 SQIVND come from the germline V gene (reference sequence). V was pared by 7 bases and J by 7 bases, with 10 bases of the junction left unmatched. This CDR3 has 15 residues. DNA of the CDR3: TGTGCCAGTACCCCGCCGGGGACAGTCAATTCACCCCTCCACTTT. Amino acid sequence: CASTPPGTVNSPLHF.

This clonotype was counted at least ten times. The chain links TRBV3-1 to TRBJ1-1, with D hard to call. The CDR3 spans 16 residues. CDR1 is LGHDT and CDR2 is YNNKEL in the germline V gene (reference sequence). Trimming left V 1 base short and J 1 base short, with 13 bases between. This chain's CDR3 is CASSQGFGFKNTEAFF. The CDR3 bases are TGTGCCAGCAGCCAAGGGTTTGGGTTTAAGAACACTGAAGCTTTCTTT.

This clonotype was observed at least ten times. V is TRBV20-1 and J is TRBJ2-7; D uncertain. The germline V gene has CDR1 DFQATT and CDR2 SNEGSKA (reference sequence). V lost 1 base to trimming and J lost 1 base, with 11 bases between them. The CDR3 covers 14 residues. This CDR3 reads CSARAAGSSYEQYF. The CDR3 region has the DNA TGCAGTGCTAGAGCTGCCGGGTCTTCCTACGAGCAGTACTTC.

This clonotype came up a few times. The V and J genes are TRBV20-1 and TRBJ2-7, with TRBD2 matching over 7 bases. Per germline, CDR1 DFQATT and CDR2 SNEGSKA (reference sequence). There are 15 residues in the CDR3. The junction had 10 bases not matched to a gene; V was cut back by 0 bases and J by 5 bases. Written as DNA, the CDR3 is TGCAGTGCTAGAGATGGGAGGGTTCTTGAGCACGAGCAGTACTTC. Protein: CSARDGRVLEHEQYF.

This clonotype turned up a few times. V gene TRBV6-6 combines with J gene TRBJ2-3; D is uncertain. Germline V gene sequence: CDR1 MNHNY, CDR2 SVGAGI (reference sequence). V lost 6 bases to trimming and J lost 4 bases, with 14 bases between them. The CDR3 covers 14 residues. The CDR3 here is CASSHEWAPDTQYF. Written as DNA, the CDR3 is TGTGCCAGCAGCCACGAGTGGGCCCCAGATACGCAGTATTTT.

Many counts were recorded for this clonotype. J is TRBJ1-5 and V is TRBV3-1; a weak D match, TRBD1 (6 bases). The germline V and J ends were trimmed by 5 bases and 4 bases, with 9 bases remaining between them. The CDR3 loop spans 13 amino acids. Germline lookup yields CDR1 LGHDT and CDR2 YNNKEL (reference sequence). The CDR3: CASSTQGNQPQHF. For the CDR3, the DNA is TGTGCCAGCAGCACTCAGGGGAATCAGCCCCAGCATTTT.

Remarks on this clonotype: This could be a read error, since a much larger clone is one nucleotide away. The chain joins TRBV20-1 to TRBJ1-5; D possibly corresponds to TRBD1 (5 bases). The V gene lost 5 bases and the J gene lost 9 bases, with 17 bases spanning the gap. The CDR3 runs 13 residues. Germline V gives CDR1 DFQATT, CDR2 SNEGSKA (reference sequence). The CDR3 protein is CSASGQASRPQHF. The CDR3 DNA sequence: TGCAGTGCTTCGGGGCAGGCTTCGAGGCCCCAGCATTTT.

This clonotype was counted at least ten times. V is TRBV6-1 and J is TRBJ2-7, with TRBD2 as a possible D gene (6 bases). The germline V gene encodes CDR1 MNHNS and CDR2 SASEGT. V was pared by 4 bases and J by 3 bases, with 19 bases between. This CDR3 comprises 16 residues. CDR3 nucleotides: TGTGCCAGCAGTGCCGGCCCGGCGGCGGGGTTCTACGAGCAGTACTTC. It translates to CASSAGPAAGFYEQYF.

The sample holds many counts of this clonotype. The chain links TRBV6-5 to TRBJ2-3; TRBD1 or TRBD2 may be the D gene (5 bases each). V shed 4 bases and J shed 4 bases, with 12 bases lying between them. Germline loops: CDR1 MNHEY, CDR2 SVGAGI. The CDR3 length is 14 residues. In DNA, the CDR3 is TGTGCCAGCAGTTTCTTCCAGGGAGCAGATACGCAGTATTTT. It codes for CASSFFQGADTQYF.

CDR3 sequence: CASSSVPGQGRGYEQYF. CDR3 coding DNA: TGTGCCAGCAGTTCCGTCCCGGGACAGGGACGGGGCTACGAGCAGTACTTC. This chain uses TRBV6-2 or TRBV6-3 with TRBJ2-7; 9 bases map to TRBD1. The CDR3 loop spans 17 amino acids. Germline CDR1 and CDR2: MNHEY and SVGEGT. V was pared by 4 bases and J by 3 bases, with 13 bases of the junction left unmatched.

This clonotype was observed many times. The chain couples TRBV7-2 to TRBJ2-7; maybe TRBD2 (6 bases). The CDR3 contains 15 residues. Trimming cost V 6 bases and J 6 bases, with 21 bases left between them. Germline V gene lookup returns CDR1 SGHTA and CDR2 FQGNSA. CDR3 loop: CASSPRLVAHGEQYF. In DNA, the CDR3 is TGTGCCAGCAGTCCCAGACTAGTCGCTCATGGCGAGCAGTACTTC.

The rearrangement links TRBV20-1 to TRBJ2-3, with 10 bases identical to TRBD2. Germline values: CDR1 DFQATT, CDR2 SNEGSKA (reference sequence). V was clipped by 0 bases and J by 6 bases; unmatched bases: 6. This CDR3 has 15 amino acids. CDR3 DNA: TGCAGTGCTAGAGAGCCTAGCGGGGGACGTGATACGCAGTATTTT. Translating it yields CSAREPSGGRDTQYF.

The table lists this clonotype with a few counts. The CDR3 DNA is TGTGCCAGCAGCGAGAAGGTACTAGCGGGAGTATACACCGGGGAGCTGTTTTTT. Translated, it gives CASSEKVLAGVYTGELFF. The V gene is TRBV9, the J gene TRBJ2-2; 11 bases fit TRBD2. The length of the CDR3 is 18 residues. J gave up 3 bases and V 3 bases, and 10 bases lay outside the gene matches. CDR1 and CDR2 from the germline V gene are SGDLS and YYNGEE.

This clonotype was recorded many times. The CDR3 is CASIGQGPGELFF. The CDR3 DNA sequence: TGCGCCAGCATCGGACAGGGCCCCGGGGAGCTGTTTTTT. This chain joins TRBV5-1 and TRBJ2-2; TRBD1 aligns across 8 bases. Germline loops: CDR1 SGHRS, CDR2 YFSETQ. Unmatched junction bases numbered 4, after V lost 6 bases and J lost 6 bases. CDR3 length: 13 amino acids.

This clonotype was seen repeatedly, ten times or more. The rearrangement uses TRBV4-2 and TRBJ1-2; 10 nucleotides align to TRBD1. V lost 1 base and J lost 3; bases outside the gene matches: 8. The germline CDR1 and CDR2 sequences are LGHNA and YNFKEQ. CDR3 length: 17 amino acids. The CDR3 sequence is CASSQVGQGGFDYGYTF. Here the CDR3 DNA reads TGTGCCAGCAGCCAAGTCGGACAGGGGGGTTTTGACTATGGCTACACCTTC.

This sequence joins TRBV2 and TRBJ2-1; 7 nucleotides align to TRBD2. Germline loops: CDR1 SNHLY, CDR2 FYNNEI. The V and J ends lost 4 bases and 3 bases, in that order; junction bases with no gene match: 6. This CDR3 region has 15 residues. The chain's CDR3 is CASSGGGSVYNEQFF. CDR3 sequence (DNA): TGTGCCAGCAGTGGGGGCGGGAGCGTCTACAATGAGCAGTTCTTC. Based on the CDR3 plus reference TRBV2 and TRBJ2-1, the full variable domain is EPEVTQTPSHQVTQMGQEVILRCVPISNHLYFYWYRQILGQKVEFLVSFYNNEISEKSEIFDDQFSVERPDGSNFTLKIRSTKLEDSAMYFCASSGGGSVYNEQFFGPGTRLTVL.

In its sample, this clonotype was seen a few times. This chain connects TRBV6-1 to TRBJ2-5; 13 nucleotides line up with TRBD2. V lost 6 bases to trimming and J lost 1 base; unmatched junction nucleotides: 2. The CDR3 contains 15 residues. Germline V gives CDR1 MNHNS, CDR2 SASEGT. The CDR3 protein is CASRRTSGSQETQYF. The CDR3 nucleotides read TGTGCCAGCAGGAGGACTAGCGGGAGCCAAGAGACCCAGTACTTC.

This clonotype was counted ten times or more. This sequence joins TRBV28 and TRBJ2-6, with 9 bases identical to TRBD1. The trim removed 5 bases at V and 0 bases at J, leaving 2 bases unmatched. The CDR3 runs to 16 residues. The germline V gene encodes CDR1 MDHEN and CDR2 SYDVKM. CDR3 DNA sequence: TGTGCCAGCAGTGGGACAGGGAACTCTGGGGCCAACGTCCTGACTTTC. Its translation is CASSGTGNSGANVLTF.

This clonotype appeared a few times. This rearrangement joins TRBV5-1 to TRBJ1-5; D gene ambiguous. This CDR3 is 14 amino acids long. With 3 bases removed from V and 1 base from J, the gap between germline ends came to 8 bases. Germline CDR1 and CDR2: SGHRS and YFSETQ. The CDR3 reads CASSSDPSNQPQHF. CDR3 sequence (DNA): TGCGCCAGCAGCTCGGACCCGAGCAATCAGCCCCAGCATTTT.

The chain uses TRBV5-1 and TRBJ2-2; 8 bases match TRBD1. Trimming took 4 bases from V and 7 from J; bases not matched to a gene: 9. The CDR3 runs to 15 residues. CDR1 and CDR2 from the germline V gene are SGHRS and YFSETQ. CDR3 sequence: CASSEPRGRSGELFF. CDR3 sequence (DNA): TGCGCCAGCAGCGAGCCCAGGGGGCGTAGCGGGGAGCTGTTTTTT.

V usage is TRBV12-3 or TRBV12-4 and J usage is TRBJ2-1, with D perhaps TRBD2 (5 bases). The CDR3 has 11 residues. Trimming took 5 bases from V and 9 from J, leaving 8 bases between them. The CDR3 sequence: CASSTEGEQFF. The CDR3 nucleotides read TGTGCCAGCAGTACAGAGGGTGAGCAGTTCTTC.

CDR3 sequence reads: CASSQGSGARQPQHF. CDR3 coding DNA: TGTGCCAGCAGCCAAGGATCCGGGGCAAGACAGCCCCAGCATTTT. The chain combines TRBV3-1 with TRBJ1-5; possible D gene TRBD1, 5 bases. The V end lost 1 base, the J end lost 7 bases, and 14 bases lay between the germline ends. Germline lookup yields CDR1 LGHDT and CDR2 YNNKEL (reference sequence). The CDR3 runs 15 residues.

This clonotype was counted a few times. The rearrangement joins TRBV14 to TRBJ1-1; a weak D match, TRBD1 (6 bases). The CDR3 contains 17 residues. Trimming took off 4 bases at V and 0 bases at J, with 18 bases between the two ends. Germline-derived CDR1 and CDR2 are SGHDN and FVKESK. The CDR3 loop reads CASSPPGRGVMNTEAFF. The DNA of the CDR3 is TGTGCCAGCAGCCCCCCAGGCAGGGGTGTTATGAACACTGAAGCTTTCTTT.

This clonotype has just a few counts. For the CDR3, the DNA is TGTGCCAGCAGCTTATTCAGGGGGCAAGGTCAGCCCCAGCATTTT. Translation gives CASSLFRGQGQPQHF. The chain links TRBV7-2 to TRBJ1-5; 8 nucleotides match TRBD1. This CDR3 is 15 amino acids long. V trimming: 2 bases; J trimming: 6 bases; junction bases outside the gene matches: 6. Per germline, CDR1 SGHTA and CDR2 FQGNSA.

This clonotype was detected many times. The chain links TRBV27 to TRBJ2-6; D not resolved. The germline gives CDR1 MNHEY, CDR2 SMNVEV (reference sequence). V was pared by 7 bases and J by 0 bases, with 4 bases between. CDR3 length: 13 residues. The CDR3: CASTLSGANVLTF. The CDR3 DNA is TGTGCCAGCACCCTCTCTGGGGCCAACGTCCTGACTTTC.